The clone carrying this T cell receptor (beta chain) was seen only a few times. This entry is derived from a study of T-cell reconstitution after alpha-beta-depleted transplantation in children. Unique molecular identifiers were incorporated during preparation of the TCRbeta library. TCRdb re-called the PCR reads with MiXCR, one entry per CDR3 protein. The sample comprises some 220,000 distinct CDR3 sequences, 8% to 9.5% of which are singletons, and about 6% rests with the top ten. The germline V gene has CDR1 SGHRS and CDR2 YFSETQ. V gave up 4 bases and J gave up 3 bases; unmatched junction bases: 8. The CDR3 is 15 amino acids.

The origin of this receptor is a human donor who donated a stem cell graft to a child with acute lymphoblastic leukemia. The source material was PBMCs from the stem cell graft donor, sampled from the stem cell graft. This chain uses TRBV5-1 with TRBJ2-5; TRBD2 matches at 8 bases. The CDR3 DNA follows: TGCGCCAGCAGCCCTATGCCGGGGGGGGAAGAGACCCAGTACTTC. Protein: CASSPMPGGEETQYF.